This passage covers 16 T cell receptor beta chains from one sample sequenced in a study of blood T cell repertoires in COVID-19. Using immunoSEQ multiplex PCR, the repertoire was profiled, and TCRdb retains in-frame clones only, with some absent. Of more than 250,000 clones in the sample, approximately 85% were seen once. The sample was PBMCs or T cells enriched from blood (not recorded which). The receptors stem from a man aged 30 to 45 who had recovered from COVID-19.

The gene calls are TRBV30 and TRBJ2-3; 10 nucleotides match TRBD2. Germline CDR1 and CDR2: GTSNPN and SVGIG (reference sequence). Germline trimming cut 1 base from V and 14 bases from J; bases unmatched to any gene: 9. CDR3 length equals 13 residues. CDR3 bases: TGTGCCTGGAGTGCCCTGAGCGGGGGGGCTCTGTATTTT. Translating gives CAWSALSGGALYF.

The V and J genes are TRBV6-4 and TRBJ2-3; 11 bases line up with TRBD2. Germline CDR1 and CDR2: MRHNA and SNTAGT. Unmatched junction bases numbered 9, after V lost 6 bases and J lost 7 bases. CDR3 length: 15 residues. CDR3 sequence (DNA): TGTGCCAGCAGGGAGACTAGCGGGGTCTCAAATACGCAGTATTTT. Protein: CASRETSGVSNTQYF.

This sequence joins TRBV3-1 (or the pseudogene TRBV3-2) and TRBJ1-4; no reliable D call. The CDR3 loop spans 14 amino acids. Germline V lookup: CDR1 LGHDT, CDR2 YNNKEL (reference sequence). The V end lost 0 bases, the J end lost 6 bases, and 8 bases lay between the germline ends. The DNA for the CDR3 is TGTGCCAGCAGCCAAGATCTAACGGATGAAAAACTGTTTTTT. This encodes CASSQDLTDEKLFF.

This chain links TRBV6-5 with TRBJ1-4; perhaps TRBD1 as D (5 bases). The V end was cut by 7 bases, the J end by 7 bases, with 16 bases between. This CDR3 contains 14 residues. The germline gives CDR1 MNHEY, CDR2 SVGAGI. The CDR3 region is CASTGRGNGEKLFF. The CDR3 coding sequence is TGTGCCAGCACCGGTAGGGGTAACGGTGAAAAACTGTTTTTT.

Note on this clone: At one end the junction does not follow the germline gene, possibly because of a read error. Other DNA sequences in this sample translate to the same CDR3. V gene TRBV29-1 combines with J gene TRBJ2-7; no reliable D call. There are 12 residues in the CDR3. The germline CDR1 and CDR2 sequences are SQVTM and ANQGSEA. The CDR3 is CSVESQVDEQYF. The DNA for the CDR3 is TGCAGCGTTGAGTCGCAGGTTGATGAGCAATACTTC.

The V and J genes are TRBV7-9 and TRBJ1-1; D ambiguous. Between the trimmed V and J ends, which lost 8 bases and 4 bases, there was a span of 14 bases. Germline CDR1 and CDR2: SEHNR and FQNEAQ (reference sequence). The CDR3 is made up of 13 amino acids. This CDR3 is CASGRQVGTEAFF. The CDR3 bases are TGTGCCAGCGGTCGCCAGGTGGGCACTGAAGCTTTCTTT.

The chain recombines TRBV6-2 or TRBV6-3 with TRBJ2-7; the match to TRBD1 covers 7 bases. After removal of 4 bases from V and 3 bases from J, the junction contained 12 bases not matched to a gene. In germline, CDR1 is MNHEY, CDR2 SVGEGT. The CDR3 contains 16 residues. This CDR3 reads CASSFERQGFNYEQYF. The CDR3 region has the DNA TGTGCCAGCAGTTTCGAAAGACAGGGTTTTAACTACGAGCAGTACTTC.

The chain recombines TRBV6-5 with TRBJ1-2; no clear D gene. From germline, CDR1 is MNHEY and CDR2 SVGAGI. The CDR3 has 14 amino acids. Trimming took 6 bases from V and 0 from J, leaving 11 bases between them. This CDR3 reads CASRSGAANYGYTF. CDR3 bases: TGTGCCAGCAGATCAGGCGCAGCTAACTATGGCTACACCTTC.

The CDR3 spells CASSYGVAGRDSEQFF. CDR3 nucleotide sequence: TGTGCCAGCAGTTATGGGGTAGCGGGGAGGGATAGTGAGCAGTTCTTC. This rearrangement joins TRBV6-2 or TRBV6-3 to TRBJ2-1; 8 bases agree with TRBD2. The germline gives CDR1 MNHEY, CDR2 SVGEGT. The CDR3 consists of 16 residues. The V segment lost 3 bases and the J segment 9 bases; nucleotides outside the gene matches: 13.

The chain links TRBV15 to TRBJ2-3; weak D call: TRBD1 (5 bases). This CDR3 is built from 16 residues. Germline values: CDR1 LNHNV, CDR2 YYDKDF (reference sequence). V was clipped by 3 bases and J by 2 bases, with 15 bases between them. DNA for the CDR3: TGTGCCACCAGCAGGAGGAAGGGGCCCTACACAGATACGCAGTATTTT. Residues: CATSRRKGPYTDTQYF. The whole variable domain, filled in from reference TRBV15 and TRBJ2-3, reads DAMVIQNPRYQVTQFGKPVTLSCSQTLNHNVMYWYQQKSSQAPKLLFHYYDKDFNNEADTPDNFQSRRPNTSFCFLDIRSPGLGDTAMYLCATSRRKGPYTDTQYFGPGTRLTVL.

This sequence joins TRBV7-9 and TRBJ1-1; 9 bases align to TRBD1. The V and J ends lost 6 bases and 7 bases, in that order; junction bases with no gene match: 9. CDR1 is SEHNR and CDR2 is FQNEAQ in the germline V gene (reference sequence). CDR3 length: 14 amino acids. CDR3 bases: TGTGCCAGCAGTCTTAGACAGGGGGGGATTGAAGCTTTCTTT. This codes for CASSLRQGGIEAFF.

The chain has TRBV27 and TRBJ1-2; D is possibly TRBD1 (5 bases). CDR3 length: 13 residues. The ends were cut back, 2 bases at V and 4 bases at J, with 8 bases in the middle. Germline V gene lookup returns CDR1 MNHEY and CDR2 SMNVEV (reference sequence). The CDR3 is CASSLQGPYGYTF. The CDR3 DNA reads TGTGCCAGCAGTTTACAGGGCCCCTATGGCTACACCTTC.

This chain joins TRBV11-2 and TRBJ2-3; 10 bases match TRBD2. Looked up from germline, CDR1 is SGHAT and CDR2 is FQNNGV. The CDR3 is 16 residues long. J was trimmed by 2 bases and V by 5 bases; bases with no gene match: 7. CDR3 sequence: CASSLKRGGYTDTQYF. In nucleotides, the CDR3 is TGTGCCAGCAGCCTCAAGCGGGGGGGTTACACAGATACGCAGTATTTT.

The chain is built from TRBV7-9 and TRBJ1-5; TRBD1 agrees at 9 bases. V shed 5 bases, J shed 5 bases, and the junction held 4 bases outside the gene matches. This CDR3 has 14 amino acids. Germline V CDR1 and CDR2: SEHNR, FQNEAQ (reference sequence). CDR3 coding DNA: TGTGCCAGCAGCGCGACAGGGGGGGATCAGCCCCAGCATTTT. It codes for CASSATGGDQPQHF.

This sequence joins TRBV6-5 and TRBJ2-5; 9 bases fit TRBD2. Per the germline V gene, CDR1 is MNHEY and CDR2 is SVGAGI. Losses at the gene ends were 1 base for V and 4 bases for J; bases not matched to a gene: 7. The CDR3 has 16 residues. The CDR3 DNA reads TGTGCCAGCAGTTACTTGCGGGGGGGCTTTGGAGAGACCCAGTACTTC. This codes for CASSYLRGGFGETQYF.

The sample holds many counts of this clone. The V gene is TRBV3-1 (or the pseudogene TRBV3-2), the J gene TRBJ1-3; unclear D gene. Trimming took 1 base from V and 7 from J, leaving 8 bases between them. Germline CDR1 and CDR2: LGHDT and YNNKEL (reference sequence). This CDR3 region has 13 residues. The CDR3, as DNA: TGTGCCAGCAGCCAAGGGTCCGGGAACACCATATATTTT. Protein sequence: CASSQGSGNTIYF.